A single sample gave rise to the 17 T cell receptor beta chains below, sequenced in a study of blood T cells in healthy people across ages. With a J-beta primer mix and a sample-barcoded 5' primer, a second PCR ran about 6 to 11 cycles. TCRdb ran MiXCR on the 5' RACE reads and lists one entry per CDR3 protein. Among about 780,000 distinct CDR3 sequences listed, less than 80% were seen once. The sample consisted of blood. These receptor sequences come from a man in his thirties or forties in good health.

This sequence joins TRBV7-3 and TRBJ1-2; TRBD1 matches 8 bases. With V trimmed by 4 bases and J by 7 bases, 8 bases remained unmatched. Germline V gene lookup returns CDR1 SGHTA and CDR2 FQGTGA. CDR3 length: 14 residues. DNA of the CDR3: TGTGCCAGCAGCTCCGGACAGGGAACGGGTGGCTACACCTTC. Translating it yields CASSSGQGTGGYTF.

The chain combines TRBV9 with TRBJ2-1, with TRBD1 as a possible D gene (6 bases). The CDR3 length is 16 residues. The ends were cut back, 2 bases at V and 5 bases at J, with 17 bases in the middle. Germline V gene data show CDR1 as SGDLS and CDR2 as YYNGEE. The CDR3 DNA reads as TGTGCCAGCAGCGTTTTTGGCGGCGAGGGGGACAATGAGCAGTTCTTC. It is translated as CASSVFGGEGDNEQFF.

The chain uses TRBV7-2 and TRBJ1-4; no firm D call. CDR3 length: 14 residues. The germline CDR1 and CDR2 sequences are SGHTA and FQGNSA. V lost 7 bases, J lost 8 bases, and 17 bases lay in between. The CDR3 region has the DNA TGTGCCAGCACCCTGACAACCCGAGGAGAAAAACTGTTTTTT. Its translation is CASTLTTRGEKLFF.

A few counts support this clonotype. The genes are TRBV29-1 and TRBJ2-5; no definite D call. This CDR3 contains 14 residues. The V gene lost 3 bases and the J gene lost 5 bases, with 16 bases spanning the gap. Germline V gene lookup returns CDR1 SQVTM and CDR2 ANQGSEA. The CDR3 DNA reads TGCAGCGTTGAGGGCCAATCGACGGAGGAGACCCAGTACTTC. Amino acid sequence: CSVEGQSTEETQYF. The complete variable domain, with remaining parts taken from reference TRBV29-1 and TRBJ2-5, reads SAVISQKPSRDICQRGTSLTIQCQVDSQVTMMFWYRQQPGQSLTLIATANQGSEATYESGFVIDKFPISRPNLTFSTLTVSNMSPEDSSIYLCSVEGQSTEETQYFGPGTRLLVL.

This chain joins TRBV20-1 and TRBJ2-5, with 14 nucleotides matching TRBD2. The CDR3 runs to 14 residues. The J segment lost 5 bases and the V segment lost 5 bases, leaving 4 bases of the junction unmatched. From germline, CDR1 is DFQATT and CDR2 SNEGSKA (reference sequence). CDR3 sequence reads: CSAPGLAGVETQYF. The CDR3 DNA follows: TGCAGTGCTCCGGGACTAGCGGGGGTGGAGACCCAGTACTTC.

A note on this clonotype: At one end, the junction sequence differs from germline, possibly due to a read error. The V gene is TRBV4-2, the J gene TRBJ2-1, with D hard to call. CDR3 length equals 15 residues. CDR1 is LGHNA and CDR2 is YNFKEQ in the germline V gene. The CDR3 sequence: CASSQEFTPYNVQFF. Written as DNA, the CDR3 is TGTGCCAGCAGCCAAGAGTTCACCCCTTACAATGTGCAGTTCTTC.

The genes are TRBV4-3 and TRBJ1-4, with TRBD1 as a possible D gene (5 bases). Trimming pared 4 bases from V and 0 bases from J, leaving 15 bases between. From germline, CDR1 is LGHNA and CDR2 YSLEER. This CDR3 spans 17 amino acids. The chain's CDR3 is CASSLLGSGATNEKLFF. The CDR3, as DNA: TGCGCCAGCAGCCTCTTGGGGTCGGGGGCAACTAATGAAAAACTGTTTTTT.

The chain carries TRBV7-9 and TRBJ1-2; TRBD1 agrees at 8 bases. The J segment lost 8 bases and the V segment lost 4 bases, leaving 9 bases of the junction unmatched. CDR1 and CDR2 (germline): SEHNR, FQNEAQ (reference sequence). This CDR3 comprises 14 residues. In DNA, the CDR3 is TGTGCCAGCAGCTCGCAGGGGGCATTTGCGGGCTACACCTTC. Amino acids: CASSSQGAFAGYTF.

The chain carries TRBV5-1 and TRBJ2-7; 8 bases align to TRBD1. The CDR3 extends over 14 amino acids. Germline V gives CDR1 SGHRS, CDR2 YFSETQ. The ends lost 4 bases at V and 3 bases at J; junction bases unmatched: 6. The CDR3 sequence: CASSPDRANYEQYF. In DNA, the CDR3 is TGCGCCAGCAGCCCGGACAGGGCGAACTACGAGCAGTACTTC.

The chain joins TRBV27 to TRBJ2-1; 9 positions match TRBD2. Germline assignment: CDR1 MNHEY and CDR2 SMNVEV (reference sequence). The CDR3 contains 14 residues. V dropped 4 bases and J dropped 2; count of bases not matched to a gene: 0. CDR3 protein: CASSSSGAYNEQFF. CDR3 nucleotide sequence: TGTGCCAGCAGTTCTAGCGGGGCCTACAATGAGCAGTTCTTC.

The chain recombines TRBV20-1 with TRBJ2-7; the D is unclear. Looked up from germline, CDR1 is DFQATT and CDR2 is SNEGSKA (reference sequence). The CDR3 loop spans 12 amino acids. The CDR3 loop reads CSRHRRVGKQYF. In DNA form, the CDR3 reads TGCAGCCGGCACCGCAGAGTTGGAAAGCAGTACTTC.

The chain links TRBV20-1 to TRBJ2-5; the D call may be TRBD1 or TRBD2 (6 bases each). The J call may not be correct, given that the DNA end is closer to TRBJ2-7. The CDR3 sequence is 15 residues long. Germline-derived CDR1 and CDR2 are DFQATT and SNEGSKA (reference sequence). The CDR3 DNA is TGCAGTGCTCCCACAAAGGGGGGCTTCTCCTACGAGCAGTACTTC. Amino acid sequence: CSAPTKGGFSYEQYF.

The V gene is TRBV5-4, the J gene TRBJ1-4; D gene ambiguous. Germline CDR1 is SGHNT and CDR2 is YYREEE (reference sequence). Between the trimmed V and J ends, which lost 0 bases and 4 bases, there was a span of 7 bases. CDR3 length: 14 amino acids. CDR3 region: CASSLDSLNEKLFF. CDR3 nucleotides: TGTGCCAGCAGCTTGGACAGCCTTAATGAAAAACTGTTTTTT. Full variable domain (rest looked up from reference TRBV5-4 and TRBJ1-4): ETGVTQSPTHLIKTRGQQVTLRCSSQSGHNTVSWYQQALGQGPQFIFQYYREEENGRGNFPPRFSGLQFPNYSSELNVNALELDDSALYLCASSLDSLNEKLFFGSGTQLSVL.

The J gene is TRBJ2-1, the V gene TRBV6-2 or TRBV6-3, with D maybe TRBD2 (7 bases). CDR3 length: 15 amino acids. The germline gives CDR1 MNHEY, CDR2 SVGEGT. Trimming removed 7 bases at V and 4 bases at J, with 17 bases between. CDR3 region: CASTQAGAAYNEQFF. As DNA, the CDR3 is TGTGCCAGCACCCAGGCGGGGGCTGCATACAATGAGCAGTTCTTC.

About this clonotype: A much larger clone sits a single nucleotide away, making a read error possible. The CDR3 here is CSARAGTGSNEQFF. DNA of the CDR3: TGCAGTGCCCGGGCGGGGACAGGTAGCAATGAGCAGTTCTTC. The chain recombines TRBV20-1 with TRBJ2-1; 8 positions match TRBD1. Germline CDR1 is DFQATT and CDR2 is SNEGSKA (reference sequence). The CDR3 sequence is 14 residues long. With 6 bases clipped from V and 6 bases from J, the junction kept 10 bases outside the gene matches.

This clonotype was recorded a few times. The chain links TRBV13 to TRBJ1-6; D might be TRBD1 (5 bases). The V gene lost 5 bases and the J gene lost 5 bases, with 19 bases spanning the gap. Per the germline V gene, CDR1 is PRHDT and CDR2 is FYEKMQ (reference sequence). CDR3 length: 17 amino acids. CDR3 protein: CASSPRPPGTDNSPLHF. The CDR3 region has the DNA TGTGCCAGCAGCCCACGACCCCCCGGGACCGATAATTCACCCCTCCACTTT.

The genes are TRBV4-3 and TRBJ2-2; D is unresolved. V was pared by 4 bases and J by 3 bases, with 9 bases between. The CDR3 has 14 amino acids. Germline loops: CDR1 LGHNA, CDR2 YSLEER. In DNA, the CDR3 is TGCGCCAGCAGCCCGACGGGCCACACCGGGGAGCTGTTTTTT. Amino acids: CASSPTGHTGELFF.